This T cell receptor (beta chain) emerged from a study of blood T cell repertoires in COVID-19. The assay was immunoSEQ multiplex PCR, and TCRdb's table has in-frame clones only and misses some. The table lists about 260,000 clones, roughly 90% of them singletons, with 3% in the top ten. The CDR3 is 15 amino acids. Germline CDR1 reads LNHNV; CDR2 reads YYDKDF (reference sequence). J gave up 3 bases and V 3 bases, and 3 bases lay outside the gene matches. Participants reported their clinical history, and cohort assignment relied on those reports. Two consecutive negative NP/OP PCR tests, clearance, or resolved symptoms defined Cohort 3 recovery.

The gene calls are TRBV15 and TRBJ1-1, with 11 positions matching TRBD1. Source material: PBMCs or T cells enriched from blood (not recorded which). This receptor was obtained from a woman aged 45-59 years who had recovered from COVID-19. CDR3 sequence (DNA): TGTGCCACCAGCAGCCTGGGACAGGGGGACACTGAAGCTTTCTTT. Protein sequence: CATSSLGQGDTEAFF.